This T cell receptor beta chain was captured by sequencing in a study of blood T cells in healthy people across ages. PCR was performed a second time for about 7 to 11 cycles using a sample-barcoded 5' primer and a J-beta primer mix. TCRdb reprocessed the 5' RACE reads via MiXCR and lists one record per CDR3 protein. This sample has 1.5 million to 2 million distinct CDR3 sequences, with about 30% found just once. Researchers report isolating at least 6.5 million PBMCs per sample. Note on this clonotype: At one boundary the junction diverges from the germline segment, which might be a read error.

The CDR3 covers 14 residues. Per germline, CDR1 MNHEY and CDR2 SMNVEV (reference sequence). The source is a woman younger than 45 in good health. The sample was blood. This chain links TRBV27 with TRBJ2-1; TRBD2 aligns across 11 bases. The chain's CDR3 is CANSFLLAGAEQFF. CDR3 coding DNA: TGTGCCAACAGTTTCCTACTAGCGGGGGCTGAGCAGTTCTTC.